The present TCR beta chain was sequenced within a study of Graves' ophthalmopathy and Graves' hyperthyroidism. V was cut by 1 base and J by 4 bases, with 7 bases left in between. This CDR3 comprises 14 residues. This clonotype was counted ten times or more. The authors amplified TCR beta CDR3 regions from RNA transcripts. Following a first-round RT-PCR that used HTBI primers, a second-round multiplex PCR was carried out. TCRdb redid the calling of the multiplex PCR reads with MiXCR, one entry per CDR3 protein. The sample shows about 620,000 distinct CDR3 sequences, 22% of them seen only once. The source is a woman in her late teens or twenties with stable Graves' hyperthyroidism. Some clones in this sample may be carry-over from other donors' samples. This rearrangement joins TRBV12-3 or TRBV12-4 to TRBJ2-2; no firm D call. Input material: peripheral blood. In nucleotides, the CDR3 is TGTGCCAGCAGTTTAGACGGCAGCACCGGGGAGCTGTTTTTT. Translated: CASSLDGSTGELFF.